The rows below give T cell receptor beta chains drawn from one sample of a study of blood T cell repertoires in COVID-19. The repertoire was sequenced with immunoSEQ multiplex PCR; TCRdb's copy has only in-frame clones and lacks some. The repertoire holds 29,000 or so clones, over 70% seen once, with under 50% in the top ten. Sequencing was carried out using peripheral blood. These receptor sequences come from a woman between 65 and 79 years old with acute or convalescent COVID-19. Both conserved end residues are part of each CDR3. D genes are given only for firm matches. Rows may omit the clone size; those that give it use once, few, many or a size class.

TRBV5-4	TRBJ2-7	-	TRBD2	TGTGCCAGCAGCTTGACCGCGGGGGTCGAGCAGTACTTC	CASSLTAGVEQYF
TRBV28	TRBJ2-3	few	TRBD1	TGTGCCAGCAGTTTAGGGGGACAGGGTTTAGATACGCAGTATTTT	CASSLGGQGLDTQYF
TRBV2	TRBJ1-1	-	-	TGTGCCAGCAGTCGGGACATTATGAACACTGAAGCTTTCTTT	CASSRDIMNTEAFF
TRBV5-4	TRBJ2-5	-	-	TGTGCCAGCAGCTTGGGCGGGACGGTGAGGACCCAGTACTTC	CASSLGGTVRTQYF
TRBV6-6	TRBJ2-5	-	-	TGTGCCACCGATTCCCAGCTCCAGGGGACCCAGTACTTC	CATDSQLQGTQYF
TRBV27	TRBJ1-1	-	-	TGTGCCAGCAGTAAATGGAGGGAGAACACTGAAGCTTTCTTT	CASSKWRENTEAFF
TRBV5-1	TRBJ2-7	-	-	TGCGCCAGCAGCTCGGTAGGGGGATTCTACGAGCAGTACTTC	CASSSVGGFYEQYF
TRBV9	TRBJ2-5	-	-	TGTGCCAGCCTTACTAGTTTTTCAGAGACCCAGTACTTC	CASLTSFSETQYF
TRBV2	TRBJ2-5	once	TRBD2	TGTGCCAGTAATTTAGCGGGAACATACCAAGAGACCCAGTACTTC	CASNLAGTYQETQYF
TRBV2	TRBJ2-3	-	-	TGTGCCAGCAGGTATAGCACAGATACGCAGTATTTT	CASRYSTDTQYF
TRBV7-9	TRBJ1-3	-	TRBD1	TGTGCCAGCAGCCCGGACAGGGGGCTACCTGGAAACACCATATATTTT	CASSPDRGLPGNTIYF
TRBV5-1	TRBJ2-5	-	TRBD2	TGCGCCAGCAGCTTGGGCCTAGCGGGAGGAAGAGAGACCCAGTACTTC	CASSLGLAGGRETQYF
TRBV6-2/TRBV6-3	TRBJ2-5	few	-	TGTGCCAGCGGTTCCGGGACATCTACCGTAGAGACCCAGTACTTC	CASGSGTSTVETQYF
TRBV6-4	TRBJ2-3	-	TRBD2	TGTGCCAGCCCGTCACGCTGCGCGGGGGGCTGTCGCACAGATACGCAGTATTTT	CASPSRCAGGCRTDTQYF
TRBV29-1	TRBJ2-7	-	-	TGCAGCGTTGTAGGCAGGGGTGGCGAGCAGTACTTC	CSVVGRGGEQYF
TRBV27	TRBJ2-7	once	-	TGTGCCAGCAGTTCCCGGCCGACCGGGTCCAGCTCCTACGAGCAGTACTTC	CASSSRPTGSSSYEQYF
TRBV14	TRBJ2-7	-	TRBD1	TGTGCCAGCAGCCATTACTCACAGGGGGCGGTCTTGGACGAGCAGTACTTC	CASSHYSQGAVLDEQYF
TRBV7-7	TRBJ2-7	-	TRBD1	TGTGCTAGCAGCTTAAGCCGTTCCGGGACAGGGGCTTTCGAGCAGTACTTC	CASSLSRSGTGAFEQYF
TRBV9	TRBJ1-1	-	-	TGTGCCAGCAGGCCTACCTTAATGACGGGTCACACTGAAGCTTTCTTT	CASRPTLMTGHTEAFF
TRBV6-5	TRBJ2-7	few	TRBD2	TGTGCCAGCAGGCTAGCGGGAGCCTACGAGCAGTACTTC	CASRLAGAYEQYF
TRBV5-1	TRBJ2-2	-	TRBD1	TGCGCCAGCAGCTCTCGGACAGGGGGGCCCGGGGAGCTGTTTTTT	CASSSRTGGPGELFF
TRBV10-3	TRBJ1-4	once	TRBD1	TGTGCCATCAGTGAGTCGCCGGGACAGGGGGCTGGAGCTAATGAAAAACTGTTTTTT	CAISESPGQGAGANEKLFF
TRBV29-1	TRBJ2-7	-	-	TGCAGCGTTGAGATTGGAGACAGGTTCTCCTACGAGCAGTACTTC	CSVEIGDRFSYEQYF
TRBV5-1	TRBJ1-2	once	TRBD1	TGCGCCAGCAGCACCGGGACAGCCCTAAACTATGGCTACACCTTC	CASSTGTALNYGYTF
TRBV3-1/TRBV3-2	TRBJ2-1	-	TRBD2	TGTGCCAGCAGCAGTAACGGACTAGCGGGCAATGAGCAGTTCTTC	CASSSNGLAGNEQFF
TRBV30	TRBJ1-2	once	TRBD1	TGTGCCCTCACGGCGGGACAGGGGGTATTTGGCTACACCTTC	CALTAGQGVFGYTF
TRBV4-2	TRBJ2-7	once	TRBD2	TGTGCCAGCAGCCAAGAAAGTAGCGGGAGCTCCTACGAGCAGTACTTC	CASSQESSGSSYEQYF